The sequence of this TCR beta chain was determined in a study of T cells in Graves' hyperthyroidism and ophthalmopathy. Study-wide results and limits: Expanded thyroid clonotypes (above 0.001) were mostly also found in blood.

Germline loops: CDR1 MDHEN, CDR2 SYDVKM. The germline V and J ends were trimmed by 6 bases and 5 bases, with 17 bases remaining between them. This CDR3 has 14 residues. The CDR3 regions of TCR beta were amplified from RNA transcripts. A first-round RT-PCR of the TCR CDR3 used the HTBI primer set. Using its own MiXCR run on the multiplex PCR reads, TCRdb lists one record per CDR3 protein. The top ten hold around a tenth of the sample, which has about 400,000 distinct CDR3 sequences, around 13% seen once. About this clonotype: Its antigen remains unknown.

Hyperthyroidism had been newly diagnosed in patients aged 18 to 65, and its duration was under 2 months. Sequences were obtained from blood. This chain uses TRBV28 with TRBJ2-7, with D perhaps matching TRBD1 (7 bases). The sequence was collected from a woman younger than 35 with Graves' hyperthyroidism. The CDR3, as DNA: TGTGCCAGCAGCGCGACAGGGAGGTTTGACGAGCAGTACTTC. Amino acids: CASSATGRFDEQYF.